This T cell receptor beta chain derives from a study of blood T cell repertoires in COVID-19. Study-level information: Collection of acute and convalescent COVID-19 samples took place in the United States, Italy and Spain. Sources were T cells, B-cell-depleted T cells, or PBMCs; the material itself was cDNA or gDNA.

Clones were read by immunoSEQ multiplex PCR, and TCRdb kept only the in-frame ones, dropping some. The top ten clones hold 3% to 4% of a sample with 200,000 to 250,000 clones, approximately 83% of them seen once. Cohorts were based on clinical histories the participants reported. This CDR3 comprises 11 residues. Germline V CDR1 and CDR2: DFQATT, SNEGSKA (reference sequence). V lost 6 bases, J lost 8 bases, and 5 bases stayed unmatched. This sequence originates from a woman in her forties with acute COVID-19. Specimen: PBMCs or T cells enriched from blood (not recorded which). The rearrangement links TRBV20-1 to TRBJ1-2; 8 bases match TRBD1. CDR3 amino acids: CSADDRGGYTF. In nucleotides, the CDR3 is TGCAGTGCGGACGACAGGGGAGGCTACACCTTC.